These T cell receptor beta chains were read from a single sample in a study of blood T cell repertoires in COVID-19. Only in-frame clones appear in the TCRdb table, and some are missing; sequencing was by immunoSEQ multiplex PCR. The sample holds about 73,000 clones; 65% to 85% are singletons and the top ten take around 3.9%. The sample comprised peripheral blood. The receptors shown here come from a woman between 55 and 75 years old with acute or convalescent COVID-19. Each CDR3 is given with its conserved first and last residue. A D gene is named only where the DNA matches it firmly. Clone size is given for some rows only: seen once, a few or many times, or a class if the clone is expanded.

J gene	V gene	clone size	D gene	CDR3 DNA	CDR3 protein
TRBJ1-5	TRBV29-1	NA	NA	TGCAGCGTTGTTCTTTTAGACAGTCGATCGTTAGCCCAGCATTTT	CSVVLLDSRSLAQHF
TRBJ2-3	TRBV3-1/TRBV3-2	NA	TRBD2	TGTGCCAGCAGCCCGGGACTAGCGGGGGGGCTGGATACGCAGTATTTT	CASSPGLAGGLDTQYF
TRBJ2-7	TRBV20-1	NA	NA	TGCAGTGCTAGTTTCCGGGTCTCCTACGAGCAGTACTTC	CSASFRVSYEQYF
TRBJ2-1	TRBV27	NA	NA	TGTGCCAGCAGTCAGGGTTACTCCTACAATGAGCAGTTCTTC	CASSQGYSYNEQFF
TRBJ1-5	TRBV19	NA	TRBD1	TGTGCCAGTAGGGGGACAGGGGGAAGTAATCAGCCCCAGCATTTT	CASRGTGGSNQPQHF
TRBJ1-3	TRBV18	NA	TRBD1	TGTGCCAGCTCACCCGGGACAGGGAAGAGCTCTGGAAACACCATATATTTT	CASSPGTGKSSGNTIYF
TRBJ1-4	TRBV5-1	NA	NA	TGCGCCAGCAGCTTGGCTGTTGGTGAGGAAAAACTGTTTTTT	CASSLAVGEEKLFF
TRBJ1-5	TRBV3-1/TRBV3-2	NA	NA	TGTGCCAGCAGCCTAAGTCAGGGAAGTCAGCCCCAGCATTTT	CASSLSQGSQPQHF
TRBJ2-5	TRBV14	NA	NA	TGTGCCAGCAGCCACCGCGGAATTCAAGAGACCCAGTACTTC	CASSHRGIQETQYF
TRBJ1-3	TRBV4-1	NA	NA	TGCGCCAGCAGCCAAGAGGGGGGTCTCTTTGGAAACACCATATATTTT	CASSQEGGLFGNTIYF
TRBJ1-5	TRBV15	NA	NA	TGTGCCACCAGCAGAGCTGCGCGGGGGAATAATCAGCCCCAGCATTTT	CATSRAARGNNQPQHF
TRBJ2-5	TRBV6-5	NA	NA	TGTGCCAGCACCAACAACCGGGAAGAGACCCAGTACTTC	CASTNNREETQYF
TRBJ1-2	TRBV28	NA	TRBD1	TGTGCCAGCAATCCGGGACAGAGGAACTATGGCTACACCTTC	CASNPGQRNYGYTF
TRBJ2-2	TRBV11-3	NA	TRBD1	TGTGCCAGCAGCCCGGGACAGGGACGTAGCACCGGGGAGCTGTTTTTT	CASSPGQGRSTGELFF
TRBJ1-4	TRBV11-2	NA	TRBD1	TGTGCCAGCAGCCCCTTTTTCGGGACAGGGGGCACGAGTGAAAAACTGTTTTTT	CASSPFFGTGGTSEKLFF
TRBJ2-5	TRBV4-1	NA	NA	TGCGCCAGCAGCCCGGGTTCGCAGGGGACCCAGTACTTC	CASSPGSQGTQYF
TRBJ1-1	TRBV7-9	NA	NA	TGTGCCAGCAGCTTAGGCTCAACAACTGAAGCTTTCTTT	CASSLGSTTEAFF
TRBJ2-5	TRBV10-3	NA	TRBD2	TGTGCCATCAGTGAGCTAGCGGGAAACCAAGAGACCCAGTACTTC	CAISELAGNQETQYF
TRBJ1-3	TRBV3-1/TRBV3-2	few	NA	TGTGCCAGCAGCCAAGAAAAGAGTAGCTCCATATATTTT	CASSQEKSSSIYF
TRBJ1-2	TRBV5-5	NA	NA	TGTGCCAGCAGCTTTTCGGCAGGGTCCTACACCTTC	CASSFSAGSYTF
TRBJ1-6	TRBV15	NA	NA	TGTGCCACCAGCAGAGACAGGCAAGCCCCCCTCCACTTT	CATSRDRQAPLHF
TRBJ2-7	TRBV9	NA	TRBD2	TGTGCCAGCAGCGTAGGGACTAGCGGACCCTACGAGCAGTACTTC	CASSVGTSGPYEQYF
TRBJ2-3	TRBV19	NA	TRBD2	TGTGCCAGTAGAGAGCGGGGGGGCCTGGATACGCAGTATTTT	CASRERGGLDTQYF
TRBJ2-2	TRBV7-8	NA	TRBD2	TGTGCCAGCAGCACCCATAGCGGGGGGGCTAACGGGGAGCTGTTTTTT	CASSTHSGGANGELFF
TRBJ1-6	TRBV7-9	NA	TRBD1	TGTGCCAGCAGCGACGGACAGGGGATTAATTCACCCCTCCACTTT	CASSDGQGINSPLHF
TRBJ1-2	TRBV18	NA	TRBD1	TGTGCCAGCTCCCCGCGGAGGGGGCCGGATGGCTACACCTTC	CASSPRRGPDGYTF
TRBJ2-7	TRBV7-6	NA	TRBD2	TGTGCCAGCAGCTTATTTAGCGGGAGTCAGTCGATGTACGAGCAGTACTTC	CASSLFSGSQSMYEQYF
TRBJ1-5	TRBV7-4	NA	NA	TGTGCCAGCAGCTTAGGGCAGGGGATCTGCAGTTGCAATAGCAATCAGCCCCAGCATTTT	CASSLGQGICSCNSNQPQHF
TRBJ2-5	TRBV3-1/TRBV3-2	NA	TRBD1	TGTGCCAGCAGCCAACTAGGACAGGGAGGGACCCAGTACTTC	CASSQLGQGGTQYF
TRBJ1-1	TRBV5-8	NA	NA	TGTGCCAGCAGCTTCAGGGACATCTACACTGAAGCTTTCTTT	CASSFRDIYTEAFF